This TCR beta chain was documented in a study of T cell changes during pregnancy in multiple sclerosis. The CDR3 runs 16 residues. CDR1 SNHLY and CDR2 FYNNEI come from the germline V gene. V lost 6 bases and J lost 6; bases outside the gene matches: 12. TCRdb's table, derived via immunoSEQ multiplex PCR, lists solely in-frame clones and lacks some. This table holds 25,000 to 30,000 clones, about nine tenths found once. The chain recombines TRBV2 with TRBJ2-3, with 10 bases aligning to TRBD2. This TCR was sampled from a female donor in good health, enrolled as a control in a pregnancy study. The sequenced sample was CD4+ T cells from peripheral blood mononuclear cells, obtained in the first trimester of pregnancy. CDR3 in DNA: TGTGCCAGCAGAAAGCGGGAGGGCACTCGCATCGATACGCAGTATTTT. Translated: CASRKREGTRIDTQYF.